This TCR beta chain was recovered during a study of blood T cell repertoires in COVID-19. Background on the study: Donors in the United States, Italy and Spain gave samples during acute or convalescent COVID-19. PBMCs, B-cell-depleted T cells, or T cells were the source of the cDNA or gDNA that made up the material.

This CDR3 region has 14 residues. V shed 6 bases and J 4 bases; nucleotides not matched to a gene: 8. Per germline, CDR1 SGHNT and CDR2 YYREEE (reference sequence). This table comes from immunoSEQ multiplex PCR, and its TCRdb copy is limited to in-frame clones, with some not included. This sample has about 230,000 clones, with 80% to 90% found just once. The origin of this receptor is a man between 25 and 39 years old with COVID-19, enrolled during active disease. The V call is TRBV5-4, the J call TRBJ2-3, with 7 bases matching TRBD1. Input material: peripheral blood. The CDR3: CASTKGQVADTQYF. In DNA form, the CDR3 reads TGTGCCAGCACCAAAGGACAGGTCGCAGATACGCAGTATTTT.